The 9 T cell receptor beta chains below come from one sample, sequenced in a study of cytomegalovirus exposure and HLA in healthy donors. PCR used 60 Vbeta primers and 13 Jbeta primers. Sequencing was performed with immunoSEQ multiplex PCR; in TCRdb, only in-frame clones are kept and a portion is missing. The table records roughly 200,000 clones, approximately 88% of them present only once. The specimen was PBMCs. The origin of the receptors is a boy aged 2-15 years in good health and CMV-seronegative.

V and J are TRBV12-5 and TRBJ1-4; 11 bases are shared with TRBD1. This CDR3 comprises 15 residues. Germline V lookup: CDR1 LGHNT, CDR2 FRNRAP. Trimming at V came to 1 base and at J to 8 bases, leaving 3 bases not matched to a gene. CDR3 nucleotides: TGTGCTAGTGGTTTGGGGGACAGGGGGAAAGAAAAACTGTTTTTT. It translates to CASGLGDRGKEKLFF.

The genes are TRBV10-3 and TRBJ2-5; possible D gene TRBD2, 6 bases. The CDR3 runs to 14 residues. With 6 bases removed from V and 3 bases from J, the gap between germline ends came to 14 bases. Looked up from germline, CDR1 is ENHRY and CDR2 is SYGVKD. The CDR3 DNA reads TGTGCCATCAGCACGGGAGTGGTTAAAGAGACCCAGTACTTC. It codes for CAISTGVVKETQYF.

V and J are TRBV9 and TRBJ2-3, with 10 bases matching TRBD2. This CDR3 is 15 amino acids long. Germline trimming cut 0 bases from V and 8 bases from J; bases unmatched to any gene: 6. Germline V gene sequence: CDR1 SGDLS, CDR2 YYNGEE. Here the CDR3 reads CASSVASSGGRTQYF. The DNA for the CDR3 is TGTGCCAGCAGCGTAGCGTCTAGCGGGGGCCGTACGCAGTATTTT.

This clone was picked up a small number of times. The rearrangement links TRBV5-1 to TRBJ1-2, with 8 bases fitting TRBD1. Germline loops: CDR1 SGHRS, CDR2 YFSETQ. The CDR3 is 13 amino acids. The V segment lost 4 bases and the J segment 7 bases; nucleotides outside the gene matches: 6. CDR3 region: CASSPGQGGGYTF. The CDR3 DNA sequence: TGCGCCAGCAGCCCCGGACAGGGAGGTGGCTACACCTTC.

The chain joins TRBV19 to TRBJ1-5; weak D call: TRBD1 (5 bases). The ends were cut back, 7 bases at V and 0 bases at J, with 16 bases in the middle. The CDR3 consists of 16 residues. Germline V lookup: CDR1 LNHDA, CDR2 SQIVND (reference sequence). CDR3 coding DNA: TGTGCCAGTACTCACCAGGGCGGGGATAGCAATCAGCCCCAGCATTTT. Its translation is CASTHQGGDSNQPQHF.

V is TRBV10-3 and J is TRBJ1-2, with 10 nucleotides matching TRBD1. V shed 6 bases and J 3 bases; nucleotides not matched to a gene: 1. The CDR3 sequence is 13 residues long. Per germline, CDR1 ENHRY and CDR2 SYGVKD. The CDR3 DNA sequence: TGTGCCATCAGCGGGACAGGGGACTATGGCTACACCTTC. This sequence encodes CAISGTGDYGYTF.

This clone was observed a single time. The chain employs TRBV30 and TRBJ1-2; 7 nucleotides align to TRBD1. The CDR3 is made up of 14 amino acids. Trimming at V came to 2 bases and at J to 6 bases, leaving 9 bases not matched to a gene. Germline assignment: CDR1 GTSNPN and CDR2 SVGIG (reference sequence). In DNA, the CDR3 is TGTGCCTGGAGTAGGACAGGTGGATCGGATGGCTACACCTTC. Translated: CAWSRTGGSDGYTF.

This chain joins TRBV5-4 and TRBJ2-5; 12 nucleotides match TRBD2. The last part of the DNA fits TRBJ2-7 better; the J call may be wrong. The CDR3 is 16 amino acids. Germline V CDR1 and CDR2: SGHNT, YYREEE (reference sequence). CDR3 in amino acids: CASSLETSGGSSEQYF. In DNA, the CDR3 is TGTGCCAGCAGCTTGGAAACTAGCGGGGGGAGTAGCGAGCAGTACTTC.

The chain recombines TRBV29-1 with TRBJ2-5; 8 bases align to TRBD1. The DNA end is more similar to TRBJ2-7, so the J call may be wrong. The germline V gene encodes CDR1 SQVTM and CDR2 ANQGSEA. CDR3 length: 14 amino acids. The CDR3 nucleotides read TGCAGCGTTGCACCGGGACAGGACTACTACGAGCAGTACTTC. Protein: CSVAPGQDYYEQYF.